Below are 27 T cell receptor beta chains sequenced from a single sample in a study of T-cell memory formation after mild COVID-19. TCRdb processed the 5' RACE reads anew with MiXCR; each CDR3 protein has one entry. In the table there are 250,000 to 350,000 distinct CDR3 sequences, about 17% of which are singletons. Material for sequencing was PBMCs or a T cell subset sorted from them (not recorded which). The receptors stem from a man aged 18 to 30 who had mild COVID-19 (a few samples of this study predate the infection). Cell type and time point are not known.

This clonotype was found many times. CDR3 bases: TGTGCCAGCGGGATATTCGGAGGTGTGGACACCTTC. This gives the protein CASGIFGGVDTF. The chain employs TRBV5-5 and TRBJ1-2, with no clear D. The germline CDR1 and CDR2 sequences are SGHKS and YYEKEE (reference sequence). The CDR3 consists of 12 residues. The germline V and J ends were trimmed by 7 bases and 12 bases, with 19 bases remaining between them.

This rearrangement joins TRBV11-1 to TRBJ2-6, with 7 bases matching TRBD1. Losses at the gene ends were 6 bases for V and 4 bases for J; bases not matched to a gene: 3. Germline V lookup: CDR1 SGHAT, CDR2 FQDESV (reference sequence). The length of the CDR3 is 14 residues. The CDR3: CASRQGTGANVLTF. CDR3 nucleotide sequence: TGTGCCAGCAGACAGGGGACCGGGGCCAACGTCCTGACTTTC.

The chain recombines TRBV23-1 with TRBJ1-5; D is perhaps TRBD1 (6 bases). TRBV23-1 is an ORF, and what it does is uncertain. V shed 0 bases and J shed 13 bases, with 13 bases lying between them. This CDR3 has 13 amino acids. The chain's CDR3 is CASSQSVRGAQHF. The CDR3 DNA reads TGCGCCAGCAGTCAATCTGTCCGGGGGGCGCAGCATTTT.

Of note for this clonotype: An end of the junction differs from the germline gene, which may be a read error. This chain joins TRBV6-6 and TRBJ1-2, with TRBD1 matching over 7 bases. The CDR3 is made up of 13 amino acids. CDR1 is MNHNY, CDR2 SVGAGI, per germline (reference sequence). CDR3 loop: CASQNKVRDSTFF. Here the CDR3 DNA reads TGTGCCAGCCAAAACAAGGTCCGGGACAGCACCTTCTTC.

This clonotype showed up many times. The V call is TRBV28, the J call TRBJ1-1, with 10 bases aligning to TRBD1. The V gene's germline CDR1 is MDHEN and CDR2 SYDVKM. The ends lost 5 bases at V and 4 bases at J; junction bases unmatched: 1. There are 13 residues in the CDR3. In DNA form, the CDR3 reads TGTGCCAGCAGTCGGGACAGGGGCACTGAAGCTTTCTTT. It translates to CASSRDRGTEAFF.

This clonotype was observed a few times. The chain carries TRBV7-9 and TRBJ1-2; 7 positions agree with TRBD1. The CDR3 contains 14 residues. V was clipped by 7 bases and J by 8 bases; unmatched bases: 13. Germline CDR1 reads SEHNR; CDR2 reads FQNEAQ (reference sequence). CDR3 sequence: CASTSTTGIAGYTF. Written as DNA, the CDR3 is TGTGCCAGCACGTCTACGACAGGGATTGCAGGCTACACCTTC.

This clonotype has a handful of counts. The V call is TRBV4-1, the J call TRBJ1-4, with D possibly being TRBD1 (5 bases). This CDR3 is built from 17 residues. Trimming removed 1 base from V and 2 bases from J, with 14 bases in between. Germline values: CDR1 MGHRA, CDR2 YSYEKL. CDR3 loop: CASSQGPGRGTNEKLFF. The CDR3 DNA reads as TGCGCCAGCAGCCAAGGCCCGGGACGAGGGACTAATGAAAAACTGTTTTTT.

This clonotype came up a few times. V gene TRBV7-2 combines with J gene TRBJ1-1; D perhaps matches TRBD1 (5 bases). Germline CDR1 is SGHTA and CDR2 is FQGNSA. This CDR3 is built from 14 residues. Trimming cost V 5 bases and J 5 bases, with 15 bases left between them. The CDR3 DNA sequence: TGTGCCAGCAGCATTTGGGGGGAATCTACTGAAGCTTTCTTT. Amino acids: CASSIWGESTEAFF.

This clonotype was recorded many times. The V and J genes are TRBV6-4 and TRBJ2-3; TRBD2 matches at 10 bases. The V gene end was trimmed by 0 bases and the J gene end by 4 bases; junction bases not matched to a gene: 1. Germline lookup yields CDR1 MRHNA and CDR2 SNTAGT. CDR3 length: 15 amino acids. The CDR3 loop reads CASSDSAGGPDTQYF. Written as DNA, the CDR3 is TGTGCCAGCAGTGACTCAGCGGGGGGGCCAGATACGCAGTATTTT.

This clonotype occurred a few times. CDR3 sequence reads: CASSHPRGGRTDTQYF. The CDR3 DNA reads as TGCGCCAGCAGCCATCCCCGGGGGGGCAGGACAGATACGCAGTATTTT. J is TRBJ2-3 and V is TRBV4-1; 8 nucleotides line up with TRBD2. Per the germline V gene, CDR1 is MGHRA and CDR2 is YSYEKL. With 3 bases clipped from V and 3 bases from J, the junction kept 8 bases outside the gene matches. This CDR3 spans 16 amino acids.

This clonotype occurred a few times. The chain uses TRBV12-3 or TRBV12-4 and TRBJ1-6; the D gene is possibly TRBD1 (6 bases). The CDR3 extends over 14 amino acids. The germline V and J ends were trimmed by 5 bases and 10 bases, with 15 bases remaining between them. The CDR3 DNA reads TGTGCCAGCAGTCGACAGGTTGGGGGATCACCCCTCCACTTT. Translation gives CASSRQVGGSPLHF.

This rearrangement joins TRBV10-3 to TRBJ2-1; 9 bases map to TRBD2. The CDR3 is 15 amino acids. Germline assignment: CDR1 ENHRY and CDR2 SYGVKD. The trim removed 4 bases at V and 7 bases at J, leaving 8 bases unmatched. CDR3: CAISGRTSVGNEQFF. The CDR3 DNA reads as TGTGCCATCAGTGGGAGGACTAGCGTGGGAAATGAGCAGTTCTTC.

This clonotype was detected only once. V usage is TRBV14 and J usage is TRBJ2-3; no definite D call. V dropped 4 bases and J dropped 6 bases, with 11 bases sitting between them. The CDR3 runs 13 residues. The germline CDR1 and CDR2 sequences are SGHDN and FVKESK. The CDR3 region has the DNA TGTGCCAGCAGCCTATCGGGTGGGGATACGCAGTATTTT. This translates into CASSLSGGDTQYF.

The chain has TRBV5-1 and TRBJ2-2; 12 positions match TRBD1. Per the germline V gene, CDR1 is SGHRS and CDR2 is YFSETQ. This CDR3 spans 17 amino acids. Trimming removed 4 bases from V and 0 bases from J; junction bases left unmatched: 4. CDR3 nucleotides: TGCGCCAGCAGCCCCGGGACAGGGGGCTCGAACACCGGGGAGCTGTTTTTT. Translated, it gives CASSPGTGGSNTGELFF.

This clonotype was counted only a few times. The chain links TRBV2 to TRBJ2-2; D gene uncertain. This CDR3 region has 14 residues. Trimming took off 4 bases at V and 7 bases at J, with 13 bases between the two ends. The germline V gene has CDR1 SNHLY and CDR2 FYNNEI. For the CDR3, the DNA is TGTGCCAGCAGTGTCCGACCGGGCGGCGGGGAGCTGTTTTTT. Protein: CASSVRPGGGELFF. The variable domain in full, with the rest retrieved from reference TRBV2 and TRBJ2-2, is EPEVTQTPSHQVTQMGQEVILRCVPISNHLYFYWYRQILGQKVEFLVSFYNNEISEKSEIFDDQFSVERPDGSNFTLKIRSTKLEDSAMYFCASSVRPGGGELFFGEGSRLTVL.

The chain couples TRBV5-1 to TRBJ2-7; no definite D call. Germline V lookup: CDR1 SGHRS, CDR2 YFSETQ. The CDR3 extends over 14 amino acids. V lost 0 bases to trimming and J lost 5 bases, with 12 bases between them. The CDR3 region is CASSLEGRIHEQYF. In DNA, the CDR3 is TGCGCCAGCAGCTTGGAGGGCAGGATCCACGAGCAGTACTTC. Using reference TRBV5-1 and TRBJ2-7 for the parts outside the CDR3, the full variable domain is KAGVTQTPRYLIKTRGQQVTLSCSPISGHRSVSWYQQTPGQGLQFLFEYFSETQRNKGNFPGRFSGRQFSNSRSEMNVSTLELGDSALYLCASSLEGRIHEQYFGPGTRLTVT.

This clonotype was picked up a small number of times. The chain is built from TRBV5-1 and TRBJ2-5, with D uncertain. CDR1 and CDR2 (germline): SGHRS, YFSETQ. The CDR3 loop spans 16 amino acids. V was shortened by 4 bases and J by 1 base, with 17 bases between the two germline ends. For the CDR3, the DNA is TGCGCCAGCAGCCGAGTCCCAGGATCAATCCAAGAGACCCAGTACTTC. Amino acid sequence: CASSRVPGSIQETQYF.

This clonotype appeared a few times. The rearrangement links TRBV6-5 to TRBJ1-1, with 10 nucleotides matching TRBD1. Per germline, CDR1 MNHEY and CDR2 SVGAGI. V was pared by 2 bases and J by 7 bases, with 13 bases of the junction left unmatched. This CDR3 comprises 17 residues. Written as DNA, the CDR3 is TGTGCCAGCAGTTACCAATACGAAGACAGGGGGCGAGGTGAAGCTTTCTTT. Translating gives CASSYQYEDRGRGEAFF.

This sequence joins TRBV6-1 and TRBJ2-5, with TRBD2 matching over 8 bases. Germline-derived CDR1 and CDR2 are MNHNS and SASEGT. J gave up 2 bases and V 3 bases, and 5 bases lay outside the gene matches. The CDR3 runs to 15 residues. For the CDR3, the DNA is TGTGCCAGCAGTGATCGGAGCGGGGGACAAGAGACCCAGTACTTC. It codes for CASSDRSGGQETQYF.

The chain couples TRBV4-2 to TRBJ1-1; D remains ambiguous. Germline V gene sequence: CDR1 LGHNA, CDR2 YNFKEQ. The CDR3 extends over 14 amino acids. Between the trimmed V and J ends, which lost 4 bases and 1 base, there was a span of 10 bases. The CDR3 bases are TGTGCCAGCAGCCCCTTGGGAAAGAACACTGAAGCTTTCTTT. As protein: CASSPLGKNTEAFF.

The sample holds a few counts of this clonotype. The chain has TRBV7-2 and TRBJ2-1; 7 positions agree with TRBD2. The ends lost 5 bases at V and 8 bases at J; junction bases unmatched: 6. Germline values: CDR1 SGHTA, CDR2 FQGNSA. The CDR3 extends over 13 amino acids. CDR3 DNA: TGTGCCAGCAGCACAAGCGGGGTCTATGAGCAGTTCTTC. Translating gives CASSTSGVYEQFF.

At least ten counts were recorded for this clonotype. The CDR3 nucleotides are TGTGCCAGCAGCAAAGTGGGACAGGCCCCCGGGGAGCTGTTTTTT. The encoded protein is CASSKVGQAPGELFF. This rearrangement joins TRBV2 to TRBJ2-2; TRBD1 agrees at 8 bases. The J segment lost 6 bases and the V segment lost 6 bases, leaving 9 bases of the junction unmatched. Per the germline V gene, CDR1 is SNHLY and CDR2 is FYNNEI. This CDR3 contains 15 residues.

This clonotype was found many times. The rearrangement uses TRBV5-1 and TRBJ1-1; D possibly corresponds to TRBD1 (5 bases). V was cut by 4 bases and J by 10 bases, with 14 bases left in between. The CDR3 has 12 residues. Germline CDR1 is SGHRS and CDR2 is YFSETQ. The CDR3 nucleotides are TGCGCCAGCAGCGATCCAGGGAAGGCAGCTTTCTTT. This translates into CASSDPGKAAFF.

This clonotype was recorded many times. The chain employs TRBV5-1 and TRBJ2-1; D call uncertain. The CDR3 spans 15 residues. Germline V gene lookup returns CDR1 SGHRS and CDR2 YFSETQ. Trimming removed 1 base from V and 2 bases from J, with 10 bases in between. DNA for the CDR3: TGCGCCAGCAGCTTGCCGGATTCAGCCTACAATGAGCAGTTCTTC. This sequence encodes CASSLPDSAYNEQFF.

The chain has TRBV15 and TRBJ1-1, with 7 bases matching TRBD1. The V gene's germline CDR1 is LNHNV and CDR2 YYDKDF (reference sequence). Unmatched junction bases numbered 6, after V lost 4 bases and J lost 4 bases. CDR3 length: 14 residues. This chain's CDR3 is CATSKDRAGTEAFF. The CDR3 coding sequence is TGTGCCACCAGCAAAGACAGGGCCGGCACTGAAGCTTTCTTT.

The chain has TRBV9 and TRBJ2-3; D is possibly TRBD1 or TRBD2 (5 bases each). Per germline, CDR1 SGDLS and CDR2 YYNGEE. V was shortened by 0 bases and J by 1 base, with 12 bases between the two germline ends. The CDR3 consists of 16 residues. CDR3 sequence: CASSVGRGVGTDTQYF. CDR3 sequence (DNA): TGTGCCAGCAGCGTAGGACGGGGCGTAGGCACAGATACGCAGTATTTT.

The sample holds a few counts of this clonotype. This chain links TRBV2 with TRBJ1-2; D possibly corresponds to TRBD1 (5 bases). CDR1 SNHLY and CDR2 FYNNEI come from the germline V gene. This CDR3 is 12 amino acids long. Trimming shortened V by 9 bases and J by 8 bases, and 16 bases separated the two germline ends. The CDR3: CASGTDEAGYTF. The CDR3 DNA sequence: TGTGCCAGTGGGACGGATGAGGCAGGCTACACCTTC.